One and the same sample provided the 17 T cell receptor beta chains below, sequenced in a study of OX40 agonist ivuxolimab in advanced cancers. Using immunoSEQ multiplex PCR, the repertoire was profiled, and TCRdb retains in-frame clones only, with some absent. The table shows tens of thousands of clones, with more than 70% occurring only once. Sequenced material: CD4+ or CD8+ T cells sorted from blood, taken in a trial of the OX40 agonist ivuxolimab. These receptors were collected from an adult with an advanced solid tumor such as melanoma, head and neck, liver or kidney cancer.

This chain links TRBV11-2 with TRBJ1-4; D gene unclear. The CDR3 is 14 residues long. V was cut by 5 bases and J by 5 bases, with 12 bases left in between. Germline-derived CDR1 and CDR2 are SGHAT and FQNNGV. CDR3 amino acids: CASSPSVGNEKLFF. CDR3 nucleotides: TGTGCCAGCAGCCCAAGTGTGGGAAATGAAAAACTGTTTTTT.

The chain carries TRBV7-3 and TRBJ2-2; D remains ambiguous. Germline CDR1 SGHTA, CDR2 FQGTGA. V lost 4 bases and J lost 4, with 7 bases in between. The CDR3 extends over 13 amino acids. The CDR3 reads CASSYPFTGELFF. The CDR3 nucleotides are TGTGCCAGCAGCTATCCATTCACCGGGGAGCTGTTTTTT.

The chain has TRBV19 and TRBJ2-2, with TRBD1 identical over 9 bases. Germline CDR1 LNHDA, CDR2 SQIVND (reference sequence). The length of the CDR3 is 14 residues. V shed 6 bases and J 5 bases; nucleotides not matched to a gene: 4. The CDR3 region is CASRGTGWTGELFF. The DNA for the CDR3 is TGTGCCAGTAGGGGGACAGGGTGGACCGGGGAGCTGTTTTTT.

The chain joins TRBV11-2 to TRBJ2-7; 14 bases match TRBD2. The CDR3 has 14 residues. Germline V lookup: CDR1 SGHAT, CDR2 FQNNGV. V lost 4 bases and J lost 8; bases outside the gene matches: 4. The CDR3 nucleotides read TGTGCCAGCAGCTCGGGACTAGCGGGAGCTCAGCAGTACTTC. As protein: CASSSGLAGAQQYF.

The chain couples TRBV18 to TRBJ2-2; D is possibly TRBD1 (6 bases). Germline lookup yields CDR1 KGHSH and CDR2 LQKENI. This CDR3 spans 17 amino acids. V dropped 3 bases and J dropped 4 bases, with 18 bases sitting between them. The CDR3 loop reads CASSPRGQSWGTGELFF. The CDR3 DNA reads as TGTGCCAGCTCACCCCGAGGACAGAGCTGGGGCACCGGGGAGCTGTTTTTT.

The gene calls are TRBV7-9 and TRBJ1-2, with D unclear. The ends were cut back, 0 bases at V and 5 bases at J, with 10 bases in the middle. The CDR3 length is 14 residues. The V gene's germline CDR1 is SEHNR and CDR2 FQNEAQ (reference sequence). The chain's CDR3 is CASSLASDQYGYTF. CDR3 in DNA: TGTGCCAGCAGCTTAGCCTCAGACCAGTATGGCTACACCTTC.

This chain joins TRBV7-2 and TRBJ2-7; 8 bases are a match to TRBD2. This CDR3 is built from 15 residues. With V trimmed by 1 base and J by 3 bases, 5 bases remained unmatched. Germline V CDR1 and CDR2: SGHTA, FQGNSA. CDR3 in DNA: TGTGCCAGCAGCTTAGACGGTAGCGGGGACTACGAGCAGTACTTC. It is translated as CASSLDGSGDYEQYF. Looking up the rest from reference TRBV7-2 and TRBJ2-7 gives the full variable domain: GAGVSQSPSNKVTEKGKDVELRCDPISGHTALYWYRQSLGQGLEFLIYFQGNSAPDKSGLPSDRFSAERTGGSVSTLTIQRTQQEDSAVYLCASSLDGSGDYEQYFGPGTRLTVT.

The CDR3 DNA is TGTGCCAGCAGTCTACAGGACCCTAGCACAGATACGCAGTATTTT. Translating gives CASSLQDPSTDTQYF. The V and J genes are TRBV27 and TRBJ2-3; D possibly corresponds to TRBD1 (5 bases). The CDR3 is 15 amino acids. Germline loops: CDR1 MNHEY, CDR2 SMNVEV (reference sequence). V was clipped by 5 bases and J by 0 bases, with 12 bases between them.

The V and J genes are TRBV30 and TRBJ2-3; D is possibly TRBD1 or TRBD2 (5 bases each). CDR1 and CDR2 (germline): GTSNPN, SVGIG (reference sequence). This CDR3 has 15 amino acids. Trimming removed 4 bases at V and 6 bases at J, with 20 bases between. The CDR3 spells CAWKFPSRDGDTQYF. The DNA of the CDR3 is TGTGCCTGGAAGTTCCCTAGTCGGGACGGGGATACGCAGTATTTT.

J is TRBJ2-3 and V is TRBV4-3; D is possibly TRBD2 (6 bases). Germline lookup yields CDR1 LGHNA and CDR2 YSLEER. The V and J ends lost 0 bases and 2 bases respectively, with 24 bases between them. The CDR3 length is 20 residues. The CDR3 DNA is TGCGCCAGCAGCCAAGATACGGGACTGCGACTGGGGGTAGACACAGATACGCAGTATTTT. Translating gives CASSQDTGLRLGVDTDTQYF.

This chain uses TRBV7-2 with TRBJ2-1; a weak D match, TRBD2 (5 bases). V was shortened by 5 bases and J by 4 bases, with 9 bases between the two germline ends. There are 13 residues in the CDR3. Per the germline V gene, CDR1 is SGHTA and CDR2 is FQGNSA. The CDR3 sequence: CASSTGIYNEQFF. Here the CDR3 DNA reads TGTGCCAGCAGCACCGGGATTTACAATGAGCAGTTCTTC.

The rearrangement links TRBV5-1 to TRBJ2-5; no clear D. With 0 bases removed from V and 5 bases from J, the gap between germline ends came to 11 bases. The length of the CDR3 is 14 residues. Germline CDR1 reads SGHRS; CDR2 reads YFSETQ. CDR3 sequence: CASSLDLNGETQYF. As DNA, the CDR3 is TGCGCCAGCAGCTTGGACCTTAATGGGGAGACCCAGTACTTC.

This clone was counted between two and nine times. The CDR3 protein is CASSQQGGGQPQHF. The CDR3 nucleotides read TGTGCCAGCAGCCAACAGGGAGGCGGTCAGCCCCAGCATTTT. The chain joins TRBV6-5 to TRBJ1-5; perhaps TRBD1 as D (6 bases). The germline CDR1 and CDR2 sequences are MNHEY and SVGAGI. Trimming left V 6 bases short and J 6 bases short, with 15 bases between. The length of the CDR3 is 14 residues.

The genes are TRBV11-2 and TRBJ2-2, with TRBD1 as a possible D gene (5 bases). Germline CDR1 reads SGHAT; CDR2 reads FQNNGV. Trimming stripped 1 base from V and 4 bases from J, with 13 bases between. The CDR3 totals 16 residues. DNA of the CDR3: TGTGCCAGCAGCTTAGCATGGTCTGGGGCCACCGGGGAGCTGTTTTTT. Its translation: CASSLAWSGATGELFF.

CDR3 region: CASSSVGSRSLSGNTIYF. The DNA for the CDR3 is TGCGCCAGCAGCTCCGTCGGATCCCGCTCTCTCTCTGGAAACACCATATATTTT. This rearrangement joins TRBV5-1 to TRBJ1-3, with D hard to call. CDR3 length: 18 amino acids. Germline assignment: CDR1 SGHRS and CDR2 YFSETQ. Trimming left V 3 bases short and J 0 bases short, with 19 bases between.

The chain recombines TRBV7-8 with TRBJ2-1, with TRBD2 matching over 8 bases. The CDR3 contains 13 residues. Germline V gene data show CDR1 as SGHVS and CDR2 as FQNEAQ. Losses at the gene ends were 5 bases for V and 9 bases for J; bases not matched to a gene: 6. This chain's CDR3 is CASSQRRGAEQFF. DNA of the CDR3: TGTGCCAGCAGCCAGAGGCGGGGGGCTGAGCAGTTCTTC.

For the CDR3, the DNA is TGTGCCAGCAGTGAAGGGACAGGTCGCAATCAGCCCCAGCATTTT. Its translation is CASSEGTGRNQPQHF. The rearrangement links TRBV2 to TRBJ1-5; TRBD1 aligns across 7 bases. The V gene's germline CDR1 is SNHLY and CDR2 FYNNEI. V was pared by 1 base and J by 2 bases, with 2 bases of the junction left unmatched. This CDR3 contains 15 residues.